This entry is about one T cell receptor beta chain. The length of the CDR3 is 15 residues. CDR1 and CDR2 (germline): SGHRS, YFSETQ. The ends lost 3 bases at V and 11 bases at J; junction bases unmatched: 9. These data originate in a study of blood T cell repertoires in COVID-19. Study in general: The origin of the acute and convalescent COVID-19 samples was the United States, Italy and Spain. PBMCs, B-cell-depleted T cells, or T cells were the source of the cDNA or gDNA that made up the material.

In Seattle, patients joined the study during active infection and were tracked longitudinally. As originally analysed: Amplifying reference gene primers gave estimates of nucleated cell counts. TCRdb's table, derived via immunoSEQ multiplex PCR, lists solely in-frame clones and lacks some. For V, J and clone size, that table is used; D and trimming come from the DNA. The table shows some 270,000 clones, with 86% occurring only once. Sequencing was carried out using peripheral blood. The V gene is TRBV5-1, the J gene TRBJ2-3, with 13 bases aligning to TRBD2. The TCR comes from an elderly woman with COVID-19, enrolled during active disease. The CDR3 is CASSSLTSGGFVQYF. CDR3 nucleotides: TGCGCCAGCAGCTCCTTGACTAGCGGGGGGTTTGTGCAGTATTTT.